This T cell receptor (beta chain) was captured in a study of T cell responses to AZD1222 COVID-19 vaccine (dated by TCRdb to the early 2020s). For the study in its entirety: TCR sequencing was performed for roughly 250 trial participants, of whom about 200 were given two doses of AZD1222 and 26 were given two doses of MenACWY control vaccine. Trial participants were enrolled by age into 18-55, 56-69 and 70-plus year subgroups, with approximately 160, 26 and 62 TCR-sequenced participants respectively. The full study reports these points: Only a handful of AZD1222 recipients were SARS-CoV-2 seropositive at baseline, limiting conclusions about previously exposed vaccinees. Participants were mostly white British and included more females than males, and it was suggested by the authors that clonal diversity may have been underestimated. A significant rise in spike-specific TCR breadth and depth was observed after two AZD1222 doses relative to day 0 and relative to MenACWY recipients. Nearly half of unique spike-specific TCRs reportedly recognized epitopes outside regions mutated in the B.1.351 and B.1.1.7 variants. No day 14 peak-response samples were available, so repertoires were characterized only after the peak T cell response. The whole spike protein was spanned by vaccine-associated CD4 TCRs, and dominant responses were seen in regions 160-218 and 743-854. The 56-69-year group was small, and its depth increase did not reach significance, likely because of low power.

The CDR3 regions of human TCRbeta chains were subjected to immunosequencing. The original pipeline was this. Repertoire TCRs were matched against a reference library of SARS-CoV-2-specific TCRs generated with the MIRA antigen-specificity platform. Breadth meant the fraction of unique TCRs that were SARS-CoV-2-associated, whereas depth meant the fraction of total T cells that were SARS-CoV-2-associated. Using the MIRA data, each spike-specific TCR was assigned both to the spike region to which the TCR was reactive and to a CD4 or CD8 class. Log10-transformed breadth and depth values were compared by one-way ANOVA with Sidak's multiple comparisons tests. This is the immuneACCESS table as TCRdb keeps it, with only in-frame sequences that have V and J called. A part of the clones is gone; compared with another copy, unresolved V genes explain less than half, and the rest is unexplained. V, J and clone size are taken as reported in that table, and D and trimming were inferred from the DNA itself. The sample table holds about 270,000 clones, of which approximately 94% were seen once. Roughly 0.51% of the sample is taken by the ten largest.

Taken with the paper, the label for time point translates to: about 28 days (+/-7) after the second vaccine dose. AZD1222 recipients with second doses at about 4 weeks or about 12 weeks were pooled, because spike-specific TCR depth and breadth did not differ between schedules. The vaccinee samples were drawn from two UK trials, COV001 and COV002, one of which was a single-blind randomized controlled phase 2/3 trial testing AZD1222 (ChAdOx1 nCoV-19) in healthy adults. Trial participant PBMC samples were collected at day 0 and day 28 after the second dose for TCRbeta chain sequencing. The CDR3 runs 13 amino acids, cysteine and phenylalanine included. Of the read, only the CDR3 DNA is kept; its 39 bases are in frame from base 1. Between the V and J ends, shortened by 5 bases and 8 bases respectively, the junction contains 14 bases. The germline V gene (reference sequence) supplies CDR1 SGHNT and CDR2 YYREEE.

This clone was found once. What this receptor recognizes is not known. No base quality information exists; no much larger clone differs at one position. This receptor was identified in an adult who received the AZD1222 COVID-19 vaccine. The sequence joins TRBV5-4 to TRBJ1-3; the best D guess is TRBD1, with 5 bases matching. The sequenced sample was peripheral blood, obtained 28 days after the second AZD1222 dose. Read as DNA, the sequence is TGTGCCAGCAGGCCACCCTCGGGGGACACCATATATTTT. Its coded protein is CASRPPSGDTIYF.